The rows below give T cell receptor beta chains drawn from one sample of a study of blood T cell repertoires in COVID-19. Sequencing used immunoSEQ multiplex PCR; TCRdb keeps in-frame clones, though not all of them. This table has 200,000 or so clones, roughly 84% appearing once. Sequenced sample: peripheral blood. Every receptor here comes from an older woman who had recovered from COVID-19. Each CDR3 is given with its conserved first and last residue. Fields, in order: D gene, V gene, CDR3 protein. D genes are given only for firm matches.

D: -
V: TRBV7-8
CDR3: CASSPGPGHLQEDQETQYF

D: TRBD2
V: TRBV9
CDR3: CASSGLAGAYNEQFF

D: TRBD1
V: TRBV19
CDR3: CASSRQGSMNTEAFF

D: -
V: TRBV18
CDR3: CASSNSGKNEQFF

D: -
V: TRBV6-5
CDR3: CASSYSSGPQHF

D: TRBD2
V: TRBV7-7
CDR3: CASGRGGPYNEQFF

D: TRBD2
V: TRBV9
CDR3: CASSAQISGTNSADTQYF

D: -
V: TRBV6-5
CDR3: CASSSSRGQTEAFF

D: TRBD1
V: TRBV10-3
CDR3: CAIRRTGGSSGNTGELFF

D: TRBD1
V: TRBV5-1
CDR3: CASSLAGQGEEKLFF

D: TRBD1
V: TRBV6-6
CDR3: CASKQAQGAGELFF

D: -
V: TRBV2
CDR3: CASRSGQQSYGYTF

D: -
V: TRBV28
CDR3: CASSSEEKWEKLFF

D: -
V: TRBV7-8
CDR3: CASSPNLERLYEQYF

D: -
V: TRBV5-1
CDR3: CASSFGLQVDGYTF

D: -
V: TRBV2
CDR3: CASTGPLSYNEQFF

D: -
V: TRBV7-9
CDR3: CASSLVLGGNEKLFF

D: -
V: TRBV7-2
CDR3: CASSPGDAGELFF

D: TRBD1
V: TRBV6-2/TRBV6-3
CDR3: CASSRTGLYNEQFF

D: -
V: TRBV9
CDR3: CASSVDGISGYNEQFF

D: -
V: TRBV11-3
CDR3: CASSLEGRTEPYEQYF

D: TRBD1
V: TRBV11-2
CDR3: CASSSDRADTEAFF

D: TRBD2
V: TRBV4-2
CDR3: CASSIAGGSYEQYF

D: TRBD1
V: TRBV12-5
CDR3: CASGASGTDHQYF

D: TRBD1
V: TRBV15
CDR3: CATSGRTGHTEAFF

D: -
V: TRBV18
CDR3: CASSGSRADTQYF

D: TRBD1
V: TRBV10-3
CDR3: CAAGTGAYEQYF

D: TRBD1
V: TRBV6-2/TRBV6-3
CDR3: CASSYSKDRASYGYTF

D: TRBD1
V: TRBV12-5
CDR3: CASGLSRDRVLGHEQYF

D: -
V: TRBV9
CDR3: CASSPTAGFGYNEQFF

D: TRBD2
V: TRBV7-2
CDR3: CASSFNLAGGPRDTQYF

D: -
V: TRBV30
CDR3: CAWSTGDTEAFF

D: TRBD2
V: TRBV2
CDR3: CASSGLAGEVETQYF

D: -
V: TRBV2
CDR3: CASRGLNSPLHF

D: -
V: TRBV12-3/TRBV12-4
CDR3: CASSLANTGELFF

D: -
V: TRBV2
CDR3: CASRPLVAGELFF

D: -
V: TRBV6-2/TRBV6-3
CDR3: CASSYGRAETQYF

D: TRBD2
V: TRBV3-1/TRBV3-2
CDR3: CASSQVLASGGNTQYF

D: TRBD2
V: TRBV11-3
CDR3: CASSFTSQRGGGELFF

D: -
V: TRBV7-9
CDR3: CASSLETGSWHF

D: -
V: TRBV7-3
CDR3: CASSLTATDYGYTF

D: TRBD1
V: TRBV29-1
CDR3: CSAVSTGVTDTQYF

D: TRBD1
V: TRBV7-6
CDR3: CASSSGQGMNTEAFF

D: TRBD2
V: TRBV5-1
CDR3: CASSSGPGGEQYF

D: -
V: TRBV9
CDR3: CASSVAGSTEQYF

D: -
V: TRBV11-2
CDR3: CASRIQGSNTGELFF

D: TRBD1
V: TRBV4-3
CDR3: CASSSRGATNEKLFF

D: -
V: TRBV24-1
CDR3: CATSQGNTDTQYF

D: -
V: TRBV5-1
CDR3: CASSPPGGLYGYTF

D: TRBD2
V: TRBV10-1
CDR3: CASSESAGGPDTQYF

D: -
V: TRBV5-1
CDR3: CASSFGTPNTGELFF

D: -
V: TRBV7-2
CDR3: CASSLDRGMETQYF

D: -
V: TRBV13
CDR3: CASSFRAGGYGYTF

D: TRBD2
V: TRBV7-2
CDR3: CASSSLAGTNEQFF